The clone carrying this T cell receptor (beta chain) was counted once. What it recognizes is unknown. This sample was included in a study of OX40 agonist ivuxolimab in advanced cancers. Study background: Enrolled patients in dose escalation had cancers that were hepatocellular carcinoma, melanoma, renal cell or head and neck cancer. General study points: At doses 0.1 to 3.0 mg/kg, CD4+ and CD8+ clones expanded.

With autoimmune disease history or systemic immunosuppression, patients were excluded. Sequenced by immunoSEQ multiplex PCR; TCRdb stores in-frame clones only, minus some. Altogether some 100,000 clones are present, around 84% being singletons, with the ten largest covering around 1.1%. Trimming pared 2 bases from V and 7 bases from J, leaving 12 bases between. The CDR3 has 15 residues. Per the germline V gene, CDR1 is MDHEN and CDR2 is SYDVKM. This sequence was found in an adult with an advanced solid tumor such as melanoma, head and neck, liver or kidney cancer. The rearrangement uses TRBV28 and TRBJ1-6; no clear D gene. Sample: CD4+ or CD8+ T cells sorted from blood, taken in a trial of the OX40 agonist ivuxolimab. As DNA, the CDR3 is TGTGCCAGCAGTTTAATTCAGAGGTGGAATTCACCCCTCCACTTT. Its protein is CASSLIQRWNSPLHF.